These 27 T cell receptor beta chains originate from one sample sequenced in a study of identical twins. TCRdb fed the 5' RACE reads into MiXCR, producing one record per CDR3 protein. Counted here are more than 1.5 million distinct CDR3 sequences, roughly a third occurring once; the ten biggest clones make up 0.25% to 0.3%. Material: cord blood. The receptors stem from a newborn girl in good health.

CDR3 sequence: CASSWTGSRNTEAFF. Written as DNA, the CDR3 is TGTGCCAGCAGCTGGACAGGGTCAAGGAACACTGAAGCTTTCTTT. The genes are TRBV7-2 and TRBJ1-1; TRBD1 aligns across 8 bases. Trimming took 4 bases from V and 1 from J; bases not matched to a gene: 5. CDR1 SGHTA and CDR2 FQGNSA come from the germline V gene. The CDR3 sequence is 15 residues long.

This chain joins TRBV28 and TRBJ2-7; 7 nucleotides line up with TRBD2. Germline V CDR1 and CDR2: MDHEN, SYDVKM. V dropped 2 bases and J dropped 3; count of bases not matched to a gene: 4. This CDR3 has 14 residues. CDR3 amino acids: CASSLHASGYEQYF. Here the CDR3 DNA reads TGTGCCAGCAGTTTACACGCTAGCGGCTACGAGCAGTACTTC.

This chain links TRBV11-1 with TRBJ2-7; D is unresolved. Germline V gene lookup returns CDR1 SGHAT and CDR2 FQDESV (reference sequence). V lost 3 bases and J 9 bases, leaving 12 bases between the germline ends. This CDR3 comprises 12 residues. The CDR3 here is CASSFDPVRQYF. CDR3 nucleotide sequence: TGTGCCAGCAGCTTCGACCCCGTTCGGCAGTACTTC.

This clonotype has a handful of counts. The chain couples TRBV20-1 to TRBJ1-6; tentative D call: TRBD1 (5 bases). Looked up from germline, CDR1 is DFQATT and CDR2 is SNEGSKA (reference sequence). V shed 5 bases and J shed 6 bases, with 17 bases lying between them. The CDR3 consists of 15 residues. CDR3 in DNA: TGCAGTGCTGGGACTAGTAGAGACACTAATTCACCCCTCCACTTT. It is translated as CSAGTSRDTNSPLHF.

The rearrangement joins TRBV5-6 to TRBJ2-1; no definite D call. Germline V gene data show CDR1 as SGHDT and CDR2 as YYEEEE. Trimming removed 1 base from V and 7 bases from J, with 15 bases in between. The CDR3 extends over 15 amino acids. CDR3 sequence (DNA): TGTGCCAGCAGCTTGCGGGTAGTAGGTTTGAATGAGCAGTTCTTC. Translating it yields CASSLRVVGLNEQFF.

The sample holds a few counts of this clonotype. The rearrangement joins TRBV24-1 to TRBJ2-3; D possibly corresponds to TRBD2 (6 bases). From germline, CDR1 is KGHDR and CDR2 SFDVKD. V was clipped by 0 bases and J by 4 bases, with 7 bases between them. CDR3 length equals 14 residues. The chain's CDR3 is CATSDLWGADTQYF. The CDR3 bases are TGTGCCACCAGTGATTTGTGGGGGGCAGATACGCAGTATTTT.

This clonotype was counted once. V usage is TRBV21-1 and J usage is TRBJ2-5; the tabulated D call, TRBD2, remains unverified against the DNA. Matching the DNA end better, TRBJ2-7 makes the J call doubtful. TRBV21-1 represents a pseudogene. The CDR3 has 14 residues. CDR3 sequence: CASITSGGPYEQYF. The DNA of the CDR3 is TGTGCCAGCATTACTAGCGGGGGCCCCTACGAGCAGTACTTC.

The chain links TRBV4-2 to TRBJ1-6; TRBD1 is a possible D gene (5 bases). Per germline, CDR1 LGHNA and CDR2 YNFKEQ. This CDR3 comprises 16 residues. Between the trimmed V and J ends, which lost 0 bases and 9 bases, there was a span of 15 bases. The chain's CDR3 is CASSQDLAQGGSPLHF. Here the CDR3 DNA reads TGTGCCAGCAGCCAAGATCTGGCGCAGGGTGGTTCACCCCTCCACTTT.

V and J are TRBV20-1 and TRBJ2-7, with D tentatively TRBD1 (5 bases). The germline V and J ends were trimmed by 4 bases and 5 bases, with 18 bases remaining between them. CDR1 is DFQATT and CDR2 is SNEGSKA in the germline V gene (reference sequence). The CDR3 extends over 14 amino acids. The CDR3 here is CSAKKRGRLNEQYF. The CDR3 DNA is TGCAGTGCTAAAAAAAGGGGCCGCTTGAACGAGCAGTACTTC.

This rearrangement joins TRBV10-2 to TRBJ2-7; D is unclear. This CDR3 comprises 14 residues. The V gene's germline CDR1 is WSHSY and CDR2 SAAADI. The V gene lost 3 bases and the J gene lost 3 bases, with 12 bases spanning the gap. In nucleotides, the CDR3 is TGCGCCAGCAGTGATCCCGGGCCCAACTACGAGCAGTACTTC. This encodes CASSDPGPNYEQYF.

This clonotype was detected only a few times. The CDR3 loop is CASSVANGRATDTQYF. The DNA for the CDR3 is TGTGCCAGCAGCGTAGCTAACGGGAGGGCGACAGATACGCAGTATTTT. The genes are TRBV9 and TRBJ2-3, with 8 bases matching TRBD2. The CDR3 has 16 amino acids. Germline values: CDR1 SGDLS, CDR2 YYNGEE. After removal of 0 bases from V and 3 bases from J, the junction contained 6 bases not matched to a gene.

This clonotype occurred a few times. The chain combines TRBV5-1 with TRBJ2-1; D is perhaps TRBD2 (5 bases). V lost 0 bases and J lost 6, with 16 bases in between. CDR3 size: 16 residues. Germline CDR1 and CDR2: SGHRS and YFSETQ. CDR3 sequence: CASSLVVGGFSNEQFF. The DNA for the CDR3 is TGCGCCAGCAGCTTGGTAGTTGGCGGGTTTTCCAATGAGCAGTTCTTC.

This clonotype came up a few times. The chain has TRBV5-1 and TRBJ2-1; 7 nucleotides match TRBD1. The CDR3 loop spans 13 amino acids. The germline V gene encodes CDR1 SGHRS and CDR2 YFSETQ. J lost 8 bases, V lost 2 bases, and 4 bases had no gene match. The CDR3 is CASSLQGTDEQFF. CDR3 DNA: TGCGCCAGCAGCTTACAGGGGACGGATGAGCAGTTCTTC.

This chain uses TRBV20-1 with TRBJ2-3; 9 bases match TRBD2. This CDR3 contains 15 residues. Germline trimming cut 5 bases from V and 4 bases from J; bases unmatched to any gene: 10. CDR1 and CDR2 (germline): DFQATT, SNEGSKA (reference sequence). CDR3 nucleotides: TGCAGTGCTGCCCCGGCTAGCGGGGCTTCAGATACGCAGTATTTT. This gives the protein CSAAPASGASDTQYF.

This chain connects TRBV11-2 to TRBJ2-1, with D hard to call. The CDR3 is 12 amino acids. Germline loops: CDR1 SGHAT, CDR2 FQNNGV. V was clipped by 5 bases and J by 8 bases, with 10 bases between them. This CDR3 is CASSRPSHEQFF. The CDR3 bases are TGTGCCAGCAGCCGTCCGTCCCATGAGCAGTTCTTC.

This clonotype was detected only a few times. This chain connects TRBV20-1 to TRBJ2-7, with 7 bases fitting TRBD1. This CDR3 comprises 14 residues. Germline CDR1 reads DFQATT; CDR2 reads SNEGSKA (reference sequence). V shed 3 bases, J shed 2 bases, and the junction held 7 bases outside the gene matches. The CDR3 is CSAREDRPAYEQYF. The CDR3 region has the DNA TGCAGTGCTAGGGAGGACAGGCCCGCCTACGAGCAGTACTTC.

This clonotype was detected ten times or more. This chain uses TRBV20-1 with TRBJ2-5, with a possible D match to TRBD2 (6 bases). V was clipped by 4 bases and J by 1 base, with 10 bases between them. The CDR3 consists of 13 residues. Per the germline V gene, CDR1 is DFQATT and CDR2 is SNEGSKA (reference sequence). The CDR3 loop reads CSATRGFQETQYF. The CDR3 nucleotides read TGCAGTGCTACCCGGGGGTTCCAAGAGACCCAGTACTTC.

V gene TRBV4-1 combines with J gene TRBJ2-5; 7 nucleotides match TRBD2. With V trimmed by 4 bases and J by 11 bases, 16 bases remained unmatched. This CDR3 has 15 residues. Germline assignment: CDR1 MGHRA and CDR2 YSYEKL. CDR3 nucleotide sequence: TGCGCCAGCAGCCGCTCCCCAGCGGGGTTAAATGAGCAGTACTTC. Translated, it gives CASSRSPAGLNEQYF.

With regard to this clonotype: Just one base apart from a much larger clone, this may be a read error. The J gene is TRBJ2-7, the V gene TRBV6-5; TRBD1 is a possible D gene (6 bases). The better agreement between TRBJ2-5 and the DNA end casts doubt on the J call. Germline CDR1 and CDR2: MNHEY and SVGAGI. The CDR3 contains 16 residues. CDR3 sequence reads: CASSYLGHYRQETQYF. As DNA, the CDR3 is TGTGCCAGCAGTTACTTGGGACACTATAGACAAGAGACCCAGTACTTC.

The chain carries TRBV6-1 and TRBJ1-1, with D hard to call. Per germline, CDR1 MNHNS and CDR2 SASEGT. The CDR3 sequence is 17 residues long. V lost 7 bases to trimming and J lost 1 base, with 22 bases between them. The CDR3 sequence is CASTRPPAWVTNTEAFF. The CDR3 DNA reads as TGTGCCAGCACCCGGCCCCCGGCGTGGGTAACGAACACTGAAGCTTTCTTT.

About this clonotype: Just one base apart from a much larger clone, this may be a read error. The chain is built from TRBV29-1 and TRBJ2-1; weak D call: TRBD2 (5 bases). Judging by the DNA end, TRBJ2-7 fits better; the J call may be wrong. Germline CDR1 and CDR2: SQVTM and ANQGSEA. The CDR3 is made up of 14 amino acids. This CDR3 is CSVRAVSSYNEQYF. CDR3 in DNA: TGCAGCGTTCGAGCGGTAAGCTCCTACAATGAGCAGTACTTC.

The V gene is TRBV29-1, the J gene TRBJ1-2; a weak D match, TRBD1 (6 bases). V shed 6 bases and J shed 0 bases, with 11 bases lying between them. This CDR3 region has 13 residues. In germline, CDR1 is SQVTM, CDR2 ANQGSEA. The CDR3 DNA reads TGCAGCGTCCGGGACACAGCTAACTATGGCTACACCTTC. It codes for CSVRDTANYGYTF. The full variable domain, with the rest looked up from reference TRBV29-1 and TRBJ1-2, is SAVISQKPSRDICQRGTSLTIQCQVDSQVTMMFWYRQQPGQSLTLIATANQGSEATYESGFVIDKFPISRPNLTFSTLTVSNMSPEDSSIYLCSVRDTANYGYTFGSGTRLTVV.

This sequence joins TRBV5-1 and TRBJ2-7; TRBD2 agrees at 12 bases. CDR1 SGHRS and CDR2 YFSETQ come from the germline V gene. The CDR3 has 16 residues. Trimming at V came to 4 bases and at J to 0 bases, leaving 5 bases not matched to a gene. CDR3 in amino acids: CASSTLAGGASYEQYF. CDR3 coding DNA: TGCGCCAGCAGCACCCTAGCGGGGGGGGCCTCCTACGAGCAGTACTTC.

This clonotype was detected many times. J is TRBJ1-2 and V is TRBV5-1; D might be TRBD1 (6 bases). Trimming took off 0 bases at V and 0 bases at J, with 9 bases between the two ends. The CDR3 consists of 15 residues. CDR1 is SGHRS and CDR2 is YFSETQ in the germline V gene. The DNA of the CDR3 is TGCGCCAGCAGCTTGGGATGGACAGCTAACTATGGCTACACCTTC. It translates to CASSLGWTANYGYTF.

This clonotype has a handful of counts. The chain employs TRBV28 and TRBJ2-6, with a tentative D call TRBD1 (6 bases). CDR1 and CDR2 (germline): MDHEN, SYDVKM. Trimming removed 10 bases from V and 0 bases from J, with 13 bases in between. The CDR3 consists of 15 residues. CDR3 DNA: TGTGCCACCTCACAGGGCAGCTCTGGGGCCAACGTCCTGACTTTC. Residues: CATSQGSSGANVLTF. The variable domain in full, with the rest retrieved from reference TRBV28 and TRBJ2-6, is DVKVTQSSRYLVKRTGEKVFLECVQDMDHENMFWYRQDPGLGLRLIYFSYDVKMKEKGDIPEGYSVSREKKERFSLILESASTNQTSMYLCATSQGSSGANVLTFGAGSRLTVL.

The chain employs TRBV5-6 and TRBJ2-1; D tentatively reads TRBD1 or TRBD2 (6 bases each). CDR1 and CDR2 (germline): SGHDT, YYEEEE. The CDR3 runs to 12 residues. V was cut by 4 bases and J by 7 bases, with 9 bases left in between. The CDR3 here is CASSGGRNEQFF. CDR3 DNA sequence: TGTGCCAGCAGCGGGGGGCGAAATGAGCAGTTCTTC.

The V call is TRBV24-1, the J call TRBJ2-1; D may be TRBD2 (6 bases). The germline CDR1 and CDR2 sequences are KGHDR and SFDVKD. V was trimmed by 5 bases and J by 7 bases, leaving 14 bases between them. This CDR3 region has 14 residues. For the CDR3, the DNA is TGTGCCACCAGTGTTGGGCCCCGGGGGAATGAGCAGTTCTTC. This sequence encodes CATSVGPRGNEQFF.